These T cell receptor beta chains were read from a single sample in a study of identifying expanded T cells in peripheral blood. Some clones are missing from TCRdb's copy, which holds only in-frame ones; the method was immunoSEQ multiplex PCR. The repertoire holds under 70,000 clones, with around 87% as singletons. Sequenced input: blood. The receptors shown here come from a person aged 18 to 75 in good health. The CDR3 runs from the conserved cysteine through the conserved F or W. D genes are given only for firm matches. Clone size is stated in some rows and not others, as once, few, many or a class when expanded.

>TRBV7-8|NA|TRBJ2-1|TRBD2
CASSYRGGNEQFF
>TRBV28|once|TRBJ1-2|NA
CARQGHGYTF
>TRBV14|NA|NA|NA
CASSPLGGDYEQYF
>TRBV6-5|NA|TRBJ2-7|TRBD2
CASSLSGGSSYEQYF
>TRBV6-1|NA|TRBJ1-1|NA
CASSEPTWNTEAFF
>TRBV7-2|NA|TRBJ1-4|TRBD1
CASSVGTGYNEKLFF
>TRBV7-7|NA|TRBJ1-1|NA
CASSRSMNTEAFF
>TRBV4-1|NA|TRBJ2-7|TRBD2
CASSQVLAGAFYEQYF
>TRBV4-1|NA|TRBJ2-3|TRBD2
CASSQEPGTSGGSSTDTQYF
>TRBV9|NA|TRBJ2-2|NA
CASSVEGGINTGELFF
>TRBV29-1|NA|TRBJ2-1|TRBD2
CSVALAGNHYNEQFF
>TRBV30|NA|TRBJ2-4|NA
CAWSVGGGKNIQYF
>TRBV5-1|NA|TRBJ1-1|NA
CASSTATANTEAFF
>TRBV19|once|TRBJ1-1|NA
CASSRGANTEAFF
>TRBV7-8|NA|TRBJ1-6|NA
CASSPRTVNSPLHF
>TRBV18|once|TRBJ2-7|NA
CASSPGSWGVYEQYF
>TRBV5-1|NA|TRBJ2-7|NA
CASSSRGALLNEQYF
>TRBV5-1|NA|TRBJ2-1|TRBD1
CASSFRTGDNEQFF
>TRBV5-1|once|TRBJ2-1|NA
CASSLQVSYNEQFF
>TRBV6-5|NA|TRBJ2-7|NA
CASSYGNAGEQYF
>TRBV19|once|TRBJ2-1|TRBD2
CASRPRDSGGGTHNEQFF
>TRBV18|NA|TRBJ1-4|NA
CASSPRGGDLGNEKLFF
>TRBV4-2|NA|TRBJ1-1|NA
CASSLRTAMNTEAFF
>TRBV6-5|NA|TRBJ1-1|NA
CASSYNVGTEAFF
>TRBV28|NA|TRBJ2-3|NA
CASSLWRGPSTDTQYF
>TRBV5-1|NA|TRBJ1-2|NA
CASSLQGSGAYGYTF
>TRBV27|NA|TRBJ1-1|TRBD1
CASSGRDRVRGEAFF
>TRBV5-1|few|TRBJ1-2|TRBD1
CASSLGLPRTGGPSNYGYTF
>TRBV5-3|NA|TRBJ2-5|NA
CARSLDNQETQYF
>TRBV5-4|once|TRBJ2-5|NA
CASSLQETQYF
>TRBV4-3|few|TRBJ2-7|NA
CASSQAAGDYYEQYF
>TRBV2|NA|TRBJ2-2|NA
CASSEMGVGTGELFF
>TRBV19|NA|TRBJ1-4|NA
CASSSPGATNEKLFF
>TRBV5-1|NA|TRBJ2-3|NA
CASSLDWITDTQYF
>TRBV18|once|TRBJ2-1|TRBD1
CASSPGQGLNNEQFF
>TRBV5-8|NA|TRBJ1-5|NA
CASSLASGNQPQHF
>TRBV7-2|NA|TRBJ1-2|TRBD1
CASSYGGRGQTF
>TRBV30|NA|TRBJ2-2|NA
CAWRPRSITGELFF
>TRBV11-2|NA|TRBJ2-7|NA
CASSSTHYEQYF
>TRBV28|NA|TRBJ2-4|NA
CASSLPGLAKNIQYF
>TRBV4-1|NA|TRBJ2-3|TRBD1
CASRGQGTDTQYF
>TRBV28|NA|TRBJ2-7|NA
CASAALRGPSF
>TRBV5-4|NA|TRBJ1-1|TRBD1
CASSSIDRGLTEAFF
>TRBV19|few|TRBJ1-6|NA
CASSYRDSPLHF
>TRBV29-1|NA|TRBJ2-5|TRBD1
CSVSTGGGETQYF
>TRBV11-2|NA|TRBJ2-7|NA
CASSLAVEQYF
>TRBV5-4|NA|TRBJ2-7|NA
CASSLYWGGAISYEQYF
>TRBV6-1|NA|TRBJ2-7|TRBD2
CASDRLASTYEQYF
>TRBV19|NA|TRBJ1-1|TRBD1
CASSIGPDRDEAFF
>TRBV19|once|TRBJ2-6|TRBD2
CASTLLAGLGGANVLTF
>TRBV29-1|NA|TRBJ1-2|NA
CSDSGTPVYGYTF
>TRBV5-1|NA|TRBJ2-3|NA
CASRWQGTTDTQYF
>TRBV19|NA|TRBJ2-3|NA
CASSRGTDTQYF
>TRBV2|NA|TRBJ2-7|NA
CASRDPGEQYF
>TRBV7-9|NA|TRBJ2-2|NA
CASTDPGDTGELFF
>TRBV28|once|TRBJ2-5|NA
CASSSVQETQYF
>TRBV10-3|NA|TRBJ2-1|NA
CAISEDRDLGQFF